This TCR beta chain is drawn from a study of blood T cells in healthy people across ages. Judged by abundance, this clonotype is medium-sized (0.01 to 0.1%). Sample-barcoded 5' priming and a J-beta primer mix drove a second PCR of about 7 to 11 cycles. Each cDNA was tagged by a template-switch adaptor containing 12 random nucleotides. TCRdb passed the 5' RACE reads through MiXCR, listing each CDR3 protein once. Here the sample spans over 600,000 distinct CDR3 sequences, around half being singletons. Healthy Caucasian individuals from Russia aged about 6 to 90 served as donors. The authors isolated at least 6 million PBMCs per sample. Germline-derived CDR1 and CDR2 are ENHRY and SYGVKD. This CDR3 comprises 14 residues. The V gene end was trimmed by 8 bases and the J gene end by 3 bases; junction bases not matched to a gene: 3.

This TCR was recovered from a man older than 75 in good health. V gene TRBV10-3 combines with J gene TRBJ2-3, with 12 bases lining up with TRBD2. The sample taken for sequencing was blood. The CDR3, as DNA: TGTGCCATCCGACTAGCGGGGGAGACAGATACGCAGTATTTT. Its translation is CAIRLAGETDTQYF.